The 32 T cell receptor beta chains reported below all come from one sample, sequenced in a study of blood T cells in healthy people across ages. With a J-beta primer mix and a sample-barcoded 5' primer, a second PCR ran about 7 to 11 cycles. TCRdb reprocessed the 5' RACE reads with MiXCR, giving one entry per CDR3 protein. The data contain approximately 830,000 distinct CDR3 sequences, around 68% of them singletons. Sequenced material: blood. These receptors were taken from a man aged 25-45 years in good health.

V usage is TRBV4-3 and J usage is TRBJ1-1; a weak D match, TRBD1 (5 bases). Deletions cut 0 bases from V and 3 bases from J, with 20 bases between. The CDR3 totals 18 residues. The V gene's germline CDR1 is LGHNA and CDR2 YSLEER. The CDR3 coding sequence is TGCGCCAGCAGCCAAGAAATTATAGGGGACGAAAGGGACACTGAAGCTTTCTTT. This sequence encodes CASSQEIIGDERDTEAFF.

This chain connects TRBV6-5 to TRBJ1-1; D uncertain. CDR1 and CDR2 (germline): MNHEY, SVGAGI. The V end lost 6 bases, the J end lost 7 bases, and 12 bases lay between the germline ends. The CDR3 consists of 12 residues. Here the CDR3 reads CASSVTSGEAFF. DNA for the CDR3: TGTGCCAGCAGCGTGACCTCCGGTGAAGCTTTCTTT.

This clonotype was seen a single time. The DNA for the CDR3 is TGCAGCGTTGGGTCAGGGGGTCAGACCTACGAGCAGTACTTC. Residues: CSVGSGGQTYEQYF. J is TRBJ2-4 and V is TRBV29-1; TRBD1 matches at 7 bases. The J call may be mistaken, given a closer DNA end match to TRBJ2-7. The CDR3 extends over 14 amino acids. Germline assignment: CDR1 SQVTM and CDR2 ANQGSEA.

V gene TRBV7-3 combines with J gene TRBJ1-4; weak D call: TRBD1 (6 bases). This CDR3 has 14 residues. Germline V gene sequence: CDR1 SGHTA, CDR2 FQGTGA. V lost 5 bases to trimming and J lost 6 bases, with 13 bases between them. This CDR3 is CASSRTGNYEKLFF. In DNA, the CDR3 is TGTGCCAGCAGCCGCACAGGGAATTATGAAAAACTGTTTTTT.

In this sample, this clonotype turned up many times. The rearrangement links TRBV9 to TRBJ2-1; tentatively, D is TRBD2 (6 bases). V shed 3 bases and J shed 9 bases, with 16 bases lying between them. Per germline, CDR1 SGDLS and CDR2 YYNGEE. CDR3 length equals 14 residues. CDR3 in DNA: TGTGCCAGCAGCGGGCGGGAATTTGTCTCTGAGCAGTTCTTC. It specifies CASSGREFVSEQFF.

This clonotype was counted many times. The rearrangement links TRBV27 to TRBJ2-3; the D gene could be TRBD1 or TRBD2 (5 bases each). With 0 bases removed from V and 2 bases from J, the gap between germline ends came to 15 bases. The CDR3 is 17 amino acids. CDR1 MNHEY and CDR2 SMNVEV come from the germline V gene (reference sequence). CDR3 protein: CASSLSSGRSPTDTQYF. The DNA for the CDR3 is TGTGCCAGCAGTTTATCGTCGGGGCGGAGCCCCACAGATACGCAGTATTTT.

This clonotype appeared many times. The chain is built from TRBV20-1 and TRBJ1-2; 7 nucleotides align to TRBD1. The CDR3 runs to 16 residues. V trimming: 6 bases; J trimming: 1 base; junction bases outside the gene matches: 14. CDR1 is DFQATT, CDR2 SNEGSKA, per germline (reference sequence). This chain's CDR3 is CSAPTGIWGGNYGYTF. For the CDR3, the DNA is TGCAGTGCCCCGACAGGGATCTGGGGCGGTAACTATGGCTACACCTTC.

The chain couples TRBV28 to TRBJ2-7, with D perhaps TRBD1 (7 bases). Trimming removed 5 bases at V and 5 bases at J, with 19 bases between. The CDR3 extends over 15 amino acids. The germline gives CDR1 MDHEN, CDR2 SYDVKM. This chain's CDR3 is CASSQGGRRADEQYF. The DNA of the CDR3 is TGTGCCAGCAGTCAGGGGGGTAGGCGAGCGGACGAGCAGTACTTC. Full variable domain (missing parts from reference TRBV28 and TRBJ2-7): DVKVTQSSRYLVKRTGEKVFLECVQDMDHENMFWYRQDPGLGLRLIYFSYDVKMKEKGDIPEGYSVSREKKERFSLILESASTNQTSMYLCASSQGGRRADEQYFGPGTRLTVT.

This sequence joins TRBV4-2 and TRBJ2-7; the D gene is possibly TRBD2 (6 bases). V was clipped by 0 bases and J by 7 bases, with 22 bases between them. The CDR3 totals 17 residues. Per the germline V gene, CDR1 is LGHNA and CDR2 is YNFKEQ. The CDR3 region has the DNA TGTGCCAGCAGCCAAGATGCGACTAGTCCCTCGGTGCGGGAGCAGTACTTC. Translation: CASSQDATSPSVREQYF.

This rearrangement joins TRBV12-3 or TRBV12-4 to TRBJ2-7; perhaps TRBD1 as D (6 bases). Trimming removed 5 bases at V and 3 bases at J, with 14 bases between. The CDR3 has 14 amino acids. The CDR3 loop reads CASSPRDTNYEQYF. DNA of the CDR3: TGTGCCAGCAGTCCCCGGGACACCAACTACGAGCAGTACTTC.

This chain joins TRBV29-1 and TRBJ1-1; D unresolved. In germline, CDR1 is SQVTM, CDR2 ANQGSEA. The V end lost 4 bases, the J end lost 4 bases, and 10 bases lay between the germline ends. This CDR3 has 12 residues. The CDR3 reads CSVGQRSTEAFF. CDR3 nucleotides: TGCAGCGTTGGTCAGCGGAGCACTGAAGCTTTCTTT.

This clonotype was counted between two and nine times. This chain uses TRBV7-2 with TRBJ1-2; perhaps TRBD1 as D (6 bases). CDR1 is SGHTA, CDR2 FQGNSA, per germline. Trimming pared 5 bases from V and 8 bases from J, leaving 12 bases between. The CDR3 contains 12 residues. In DNA, the CDR3 is TGTGCCAGCAGCCCCCTCGGGGGCGGCTACACCTTC. Its protein is CASSPLGGGYTF.

The chain combines TRBV6-5 with TRBJ2-5; D not resolved. Trimming took 4 bases from V and 3 from J, leaving 12 bases between them. Germline V gene data show CDR1 as MNHEY and CDR2 as SVGAGI. This CDR3 has 14 amino acids. DNA for the CDR3: TGTGCCAGCAGTTTCCGCGTCCATGAAGAGACCCAGTACTTC. Its protein is CASSFRVHEETQYF.

J is TRBJ2-3 and V is TRBV9, with D perhaps matching TRBD1 or TRBD2 (5 bases each). CDR3 length: 16 amino acids. CDR1 and CDR2 from the germline V gene are SGDLS and YYNGEE. V lost 0 bases and J 2 bases, leaving 13 bases between the germline ends. This chain's CDR3 is CASSVAGGTNTDTQYF. CDR3 bases: TGTGCCAGCAGCGTAGCGGGTGGGACGAACACAGATACGCAGTATTTT.

A few counts support this clonotype. The V gene is TRBV6-5, the J gene TRBJ1-4; 9 bases match TRBD1. CDR3 size: 16 residues. Germline lookup yields CDR1 MNHEY and CDR2 SVGAGI. V lost 6 bases, J lost 2 bases, and 7 bases stayed unmatched. The CDR3: CASSRGQGWTNEKLFF. As DNA, the CDR3 is TGTGCCAGCAGCCGGGGACAGGGATGGACTAATGAAAAACTGTTTTTT.

In this sample, this clonotype turned up a few times. V is TRBV7-9 and J is TRBJ1-2; TRBD1 matches 9 bases. Trimming at V came to 1 base and at J to 2 bases, leaving 14 bases not matched to a gene. Germline CDR1 is SEHNR and CDR2 is FQNEAQ (reference sequence). The CDR3 spans 19 residues. The CDR3 region is CASSLDTLGTGHPNYGYTF. The CDR3 nucleotides read TGTGCCAGCAGCTTAGATACGTTGGGGACAGGGCATCCCAACTATGGCTACACCTTC.

CDR3 in amino acids: CASSLWTGLAGPDTQYF. The CDR3 bases are TGTGCCAGCAGTTTATGGACGGGACTAGCGGGCCCAGATACGCAGTATTTT. This chain joins TRBV28 and TRBJ2-3, with 12 bases fitting TRBD2. The germline V gene encodes CDR1 MDHEN and CDR2 SYDVKM. The CDR3 covers 17 residues. Losses at the gene ends were 0 bases for V and 4 bases for J; bases not matched to a gene: 5.

This chain uses TRBV5-4 with TRBJ1-1, with D uncertain. V gave up 3 bases and J gave up 4 bases, with 10 bases separating them. Germline V CDR1 and CDR2: SGHNT, YYREEE (reference sequence). The length of the CDR3 is 13 residues. This chain's CDR3 is CASSSSGSTEAFF. The DNA of the CDR3 is TGTGCCAGCAGCTCCTCGGGGAGCACTGAAGCTTTCTTT.

The chain has TRBV7-2 and TRBJ1-2; no clear D. The germline V gene has CDR1 SGHTA and CDR2 FQGNSA. V was clipped by 1 base and J by 8 bases, with 14 bases between them. The CDR3 is made up of 14 amino acids. The CDR3 sequence is CASSLVSGREGYTF. The CDR3 DNA sequence: TGTGCCAGCAGCTTAGTAAGCGGGAGGGAAGGCTACACCTTC. Full variable domain (remainder filled in from reference TRBV7-2 and TRBJ1-2): GAGVSQSPSNKVTEKGKDVELRCDPISGHTALYWYRQSLGQGLEFLIYFQGNSAPDKSGLPSDRFSAERTGGSVSTLTIQRTQQEDSAVYLCASSLVSGREGYTFGSGTRLTVV.

The gene calls are TRBV29-1 and TRBJ1-4, with D perhaps TRBD1 (5 bases). The V end was cut by 0 bases, the J end by 0 bases, with 14 bases between. Germline V gene lookup returns CDR1 SQVTM and CDR2 ANQGSEA. The CDR3 loop spans 17 amino acids. The CDR3 protein is CSVEDLRGSATNEKLFF. CDR3 in DNA: TGCAGCGTTGAAGATCTTAGGGGCAGTGCAACTAATGAAAAACTGTTTTTT.

This clonotype has more than one count but fewer than ten. This sequence joins TRBV20-1 and TRBJ2-3; D may be TRBD2 (6 bases). The CDR3 length is 15 residues. Trimming stripped 3 bases from V and 2 bases from J, with 15 bases between. Germline V gene data show CDR1 as DFQATT and CDR2 as SNEGSKA (reference sequence). This chain's CDR3 is CSASLTSKITDTQYF. In DNA, the CDR3 is TGCAGTGCTAGCTTGACTAGTAAGATCACAGATACGCAGTATTTT.

V and J are TRBV19 and TRBJ2-4; 7 bases fit TRBD2. CDR3 length: 14 amino acids. V lost 5 bases, J lost 6 bases, and 7 bases stayed unmatched. Germline-derived CDR1 and CDR2 are LNHDA and SQIVND (reference sequence). CDR3 amino acids: CASSQAAGANIQYF. The CDR3 DNA reads as TGTGCCAGTAGTCAGGCGGCGGGAGCAAACATTCAGTACTTC.

The rearrangement links TRBV4-3 to TRBJ2-5; the D gene is possibly TRBD2 (5 bases). CDR3 length: 16 amino acids. Germline CDR1 LGHNA, CDR2 YSLEER. The V end was cut by 1 base, the J end by 11 bases, with 23 bases between. CDR3 in amino acids: CASSQVGGSAYNEQYF. The CDR3 coding sequence is TGCGCCAGCAGCCAAGTGGGTGGTAGCGCCTACAATGAGCAGTACTTC.

There are a few counts of this clonotype. The genes are TRBV27 and TRBJ1-6; D is possibly TRBD1 (5 bases). In germline, CDR1 is MNHEY, CDR2 SMNVEV (reference sequence). Trimming stripped 7 bases from V and 7 bases from J, with 14 bases between. The CDR3 has 14 amino acids. CDR3 sequence reads: CASTRGSGNSPLHF. The CDR3 bases are TGTGCCAGCACCCGGGGGTCGGGGAATTCACCCCTCCACTTT.

CDR3 coding DNA: TGTGCCAGCAGCCAAGGAGGTAGCGCGGGTACGCAGTATTTT. Amino acid sequence: CASSQGGSAGTQYF. The genes are TRBV4-2 and TRBJ2-3, with D tentatively TRBD2 (5 bases). The CDR3 is 14 amino acids. V lost 1 base, J lost 8 bases, and 13 bases lay in between. The germline CDR1 and CDR2 sequences are LGHNA and YNFKEQ.

The chain employs TRBV3-1 and TRBJ1-4; 9 bases match TRBD1. Germline CDR1 is LGHDT and CDR2 is YNNKEL (reference sequence). J gave up 5 bases and V 2 bases, and 6 bases lay outside the gene matches. This CDR3 comprises 16 residues. CDR3 in amino acids: CASSQHPTGGNEKLFF. In nucleotides, the CDR3 is TGTGCCAGCAGCCAACACCCGACAGGGGGAAATGAAAAACTGTTTTTT. The full variable domain, its missing parts supplied by reference TRBV3-1 and TRBJ1-4, is DTAVSQTPKYLVTQMGNDKSIKCEQNLGHDTMYWYKQDSKKFLKIMFSYNNKELIINETVPNRFSPKSPDKAHLNLHINSLELGDSAVYFCASSQHPTGGNEKLFFGSGTQLSVL.

This clonotype was seen a single time. V usage is TRBV7-2 and J usage is TRBJ1-1; the D is unclear. Germline V gene lookup returns CDR1 SGHTA and CDR2 FQGNSA. Trimming pared 4 bases from V and 0 bases from J, leaving 12 bases between. The CDR3 is made up of 15 amino acids. DNA for the CDR3: TGTGCCAGCAGCTATATGGGTGGGGTGAACACTGAAGCTTTCTTT. Amino acid sequence: CASSYMGGVNTEAFF.

This clonotype was picked up a small number of times. The V and J genes are TRBV20-1 and TRBJ1-2, with no clear D. In germline, CDR1 is DFQATT, CDR2 SNEGSKA (reference sequence). V lost 3 bases, J lost 2 bases, and 10 bases lay in between. This CDR3 comprises 13 residues. CDR3 protein: CSASLRANYGYTF. The CDR3 coding sequence is TGCAGTGCTAGTTTACGGGCAAACTATGGCTACACCTTC.

This sequence joins TRBV12-3 or TRBV12-4 and TRBJ2-7; D might be TRBD1 or TRBD2, each matching 6 bases. V lost 6 bases and J 0 bases, leaving 21 bases between the germline ends. The length of the CDR3 is 17 residues. The CDR3 reads CASRGGSTRRGSYEQYF. The CDR3 nucleotides are TGTGCCAGCAGGGGGGGCAGCACTAGGAGGGGCTCCTACGAGCAGTACTTC.

This chain uses TRBV4-3 with TRBJ2-7; 10 bases align to TRBD2. The J segment lost 2 bases and the V segment lost 3 bases, leaving 7 bases of the junction unmatched. From germline, CDR1 is LGHNA and CDR2 YSLEER. The CDR3 is 16 amino acids. In DNA form, the CDR3 reads TGCGCCAGCAGCCATAGGACTAGCGGACTCACCTACGAGCAGTACTTC. It is translated as CASSHRTSGLTYEQYF.

A note on this clonotype: A junction end diverges from the germline sequence, so it may reflect a read error. This chain connects TRBV5-1 to TRBJ2-4; TRBD1 matches at 9 bases. Germline assignment: CDR1 SGHRS and CDR2 YFSETQ. The CDR3 runs to 14 residues. The CDR3 bases are TGCGCCAGCAGCGGACAGGGGTCCAAAAACATTCGGTACTTC. This sequence encodes CASSGQGSKNIRYF.

V and J are TRBV28 and TRBJ2-3, with TRBD2 identical over 9 bases. V lost 1 base, J lost 13 bases, and 3 bases stayed unmatched. Germline V gene data show CDR1 as MDHEN and CDR2 as SYDVKM. CDR3 length: 12 residues. The CDR3 DNA reads TGTGCCAGCAGTTTATTGCGGGAGGGGGAGTATTTT. Translated: CASSLLREGEYF.